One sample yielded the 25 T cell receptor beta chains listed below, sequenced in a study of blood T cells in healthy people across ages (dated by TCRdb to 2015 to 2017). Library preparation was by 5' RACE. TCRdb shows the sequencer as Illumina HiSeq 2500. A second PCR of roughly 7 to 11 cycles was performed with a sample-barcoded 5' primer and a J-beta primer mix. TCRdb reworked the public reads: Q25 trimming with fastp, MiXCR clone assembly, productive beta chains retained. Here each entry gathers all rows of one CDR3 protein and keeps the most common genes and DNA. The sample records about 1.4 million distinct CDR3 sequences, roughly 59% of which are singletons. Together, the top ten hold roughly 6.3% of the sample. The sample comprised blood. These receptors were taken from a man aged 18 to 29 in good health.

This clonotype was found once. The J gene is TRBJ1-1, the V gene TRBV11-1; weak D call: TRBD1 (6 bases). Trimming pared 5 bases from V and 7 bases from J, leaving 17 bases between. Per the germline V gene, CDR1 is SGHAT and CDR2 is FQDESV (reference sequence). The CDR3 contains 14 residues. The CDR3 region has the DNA TGTGCCAGCAGCGCGGACAGAAGGGGCAATGAAGCTTTCTTT. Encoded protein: CASSADRRGNEAFF.

The DNA for the CDR3 is TGTGCCAGCAGCATCTCCGGGACAGGGCTCTCTGGGGCCAACGTCCTGACTTTC. This sequence encodes CASSISGTGLSGANVLTF. The gene calls are TRBV9 and TRBJ2-6; TRBD1 matches at 9 bases. CDR1 SGDLS and CDR2 YYNGEE come from the germline V gene. V was clipped by 4 bases and J by 0 bases; unmatched bases: 8. The CDR3 contains 18 residues.

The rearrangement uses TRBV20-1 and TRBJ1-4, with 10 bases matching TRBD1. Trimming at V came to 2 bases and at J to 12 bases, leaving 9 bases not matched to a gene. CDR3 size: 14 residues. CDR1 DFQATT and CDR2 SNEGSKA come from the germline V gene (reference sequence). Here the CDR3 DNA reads TGCAGTGCTAGACGCGGGACAGGGGATAAGGAACTGTTTTTT. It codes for CSARRGTGDKELFF.

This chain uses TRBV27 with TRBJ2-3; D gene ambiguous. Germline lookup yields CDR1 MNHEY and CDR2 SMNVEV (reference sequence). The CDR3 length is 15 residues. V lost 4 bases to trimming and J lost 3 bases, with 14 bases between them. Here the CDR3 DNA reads TGTGCCAGCAGTTACGGCGTCTCGAGAACAGATACGCAGTATTTT. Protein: CASSYGVSRTDTQYF.

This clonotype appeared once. The CDR3 is CASVGPINEQFF. DNA of the CDR3: TGTGCCAGCGTGGGACCAATCAATGAGCAGTTCTTC. The chain uses TRBV2 and TRBJ2-1, with D perhaps being TRBD1 or TRBD2 (5 bases each). CDR1 is SNHLY and CDR2 is FYNNEI in the germline V gene. With 8 bases removed from V and 6 bases from J, the gap between germline ends came to 11 bases. The CDR3 covers 12 residues.

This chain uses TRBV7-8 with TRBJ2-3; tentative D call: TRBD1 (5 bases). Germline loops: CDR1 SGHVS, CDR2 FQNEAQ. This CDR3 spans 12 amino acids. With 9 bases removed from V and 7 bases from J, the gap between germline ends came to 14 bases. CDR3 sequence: CASAGPMYTQYF. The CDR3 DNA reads TGTGCCAGTGCAGGGCCCATGTATACGCAGTATTTT.

This CDR3 is CASSPGQGKAYEQYF. DNA for the CDR3: TGTGCCAGCAGCCCGGGACAGGGTAAGGCCTACGAGCAGTACTTC. V usage is TRBV28 and J usage is TRBJ2-7; 9 bases agree with TRBD1. Trimming took 6 bases from V and 2 from J; bases not matched to a gene: 8. The CDR3 totals 15 residues. Germline V gives CDR1 MDHEN, CDR2 SYDVKM.

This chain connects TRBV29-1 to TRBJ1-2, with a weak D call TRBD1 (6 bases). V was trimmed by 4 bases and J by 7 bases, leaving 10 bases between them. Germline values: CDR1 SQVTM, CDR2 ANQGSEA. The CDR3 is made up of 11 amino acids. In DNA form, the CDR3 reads TGCAGCGTTGCGGAGGGGGTTGGCTACACCTTC. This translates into CSVAEGVGYTF.

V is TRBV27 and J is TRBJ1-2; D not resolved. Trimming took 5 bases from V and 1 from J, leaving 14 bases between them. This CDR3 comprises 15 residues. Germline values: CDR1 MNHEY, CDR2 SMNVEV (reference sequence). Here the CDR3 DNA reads TGTGCCAGCAGTCCCCACCAAACTCTTAACTATGGCTACACCTTC. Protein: CASSPHQTLNYGYTF.

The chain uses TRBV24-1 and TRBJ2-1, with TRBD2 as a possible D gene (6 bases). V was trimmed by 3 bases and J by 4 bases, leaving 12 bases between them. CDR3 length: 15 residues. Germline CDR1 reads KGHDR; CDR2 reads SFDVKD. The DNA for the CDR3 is TGTGCCACCAGTGATAGGAGGGGTCCTTACAATGAGCAGTTCTTC. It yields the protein CATSDRRGPYNEQFF.

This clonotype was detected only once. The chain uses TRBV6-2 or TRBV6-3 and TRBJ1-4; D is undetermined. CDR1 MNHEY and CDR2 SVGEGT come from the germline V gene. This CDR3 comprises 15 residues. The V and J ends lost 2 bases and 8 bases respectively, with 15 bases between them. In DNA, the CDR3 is TGTGCCAGCAGTTACGGTGGGGTGATGGGCGAAAAACTGTTTTTT. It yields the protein CASSYGGVMGEKLFF.

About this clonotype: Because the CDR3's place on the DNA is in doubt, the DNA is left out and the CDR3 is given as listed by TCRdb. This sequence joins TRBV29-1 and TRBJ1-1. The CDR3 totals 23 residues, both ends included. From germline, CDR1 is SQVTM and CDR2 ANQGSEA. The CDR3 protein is CSVAVGPAEAFFGQGTRLTQFFF.

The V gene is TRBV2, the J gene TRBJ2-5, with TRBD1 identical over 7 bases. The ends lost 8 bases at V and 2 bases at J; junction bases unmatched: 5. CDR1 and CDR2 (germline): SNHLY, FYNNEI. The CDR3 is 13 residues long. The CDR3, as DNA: TGTGCCAGCCGGGGACAGAAACAAGAGACCCAGTACTTC. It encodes CASRGQKQETQYF.

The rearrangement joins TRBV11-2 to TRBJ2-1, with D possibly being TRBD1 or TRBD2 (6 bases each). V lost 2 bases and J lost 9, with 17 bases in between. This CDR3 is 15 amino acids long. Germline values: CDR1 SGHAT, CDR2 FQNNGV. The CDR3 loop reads CASSLIQWGRGEQFF. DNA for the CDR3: TGTGCCAGCAGCTTAATCCAGTGGGGGCGGGGTGAGCAGTTCTTC.

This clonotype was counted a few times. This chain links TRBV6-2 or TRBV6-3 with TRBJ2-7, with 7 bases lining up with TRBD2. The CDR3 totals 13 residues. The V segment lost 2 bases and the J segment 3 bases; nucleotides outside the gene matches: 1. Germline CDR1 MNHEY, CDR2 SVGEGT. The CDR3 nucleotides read TGTGCCAGCAGTTACAAGCGGGACTACGAGCAGTACTTC. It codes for CASSYKRDYEQYF.

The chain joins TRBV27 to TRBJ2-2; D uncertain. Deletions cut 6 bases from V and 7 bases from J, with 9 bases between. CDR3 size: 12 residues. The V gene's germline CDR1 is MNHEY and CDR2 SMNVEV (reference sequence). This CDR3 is CASRSLVGELFF. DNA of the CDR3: TGTGCCAGCAGATCCCTAGTCGGGGAGCTGTTTTTT.

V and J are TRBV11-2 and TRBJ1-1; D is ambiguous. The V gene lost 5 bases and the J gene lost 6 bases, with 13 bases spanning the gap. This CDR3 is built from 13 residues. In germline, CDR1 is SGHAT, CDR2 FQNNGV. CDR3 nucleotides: TGTGCCAGCAGCCCCGCCCCGGGATCTGAAGCTTTCTTT. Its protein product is CASSPAPGSEAFF. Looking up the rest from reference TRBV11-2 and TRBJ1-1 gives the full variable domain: EAGVAQSPRYKIIEKRQSVAFWCNPISGHATLYWYQQILGQGPKLLIQFQNNGVVDDSQLPKDRFSAERLKGVDSTLKIQPAKLEDSAVYLCASSPAPGSEAFFGQGTRLTVV.

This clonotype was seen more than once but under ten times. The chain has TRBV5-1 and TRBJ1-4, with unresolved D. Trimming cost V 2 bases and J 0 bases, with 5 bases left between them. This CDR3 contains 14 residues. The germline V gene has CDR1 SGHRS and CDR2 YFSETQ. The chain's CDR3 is CASSFQPTNEKLFF. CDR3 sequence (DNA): TGCGCCAGCAGCTTCCAGCCAACTAATGAAAAACTGTTTTTT. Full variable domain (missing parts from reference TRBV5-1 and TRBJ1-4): KAGVTQTPRYLIKTRGQQVTLSCSPISGHRSVSWYQQTPGQGLQFLFEYFSETQRNKGNFPGRFSGRQFSNSRSEMNVSTLELGDSALYLCASSFQPTNEKLFFGSGTQLSVL.

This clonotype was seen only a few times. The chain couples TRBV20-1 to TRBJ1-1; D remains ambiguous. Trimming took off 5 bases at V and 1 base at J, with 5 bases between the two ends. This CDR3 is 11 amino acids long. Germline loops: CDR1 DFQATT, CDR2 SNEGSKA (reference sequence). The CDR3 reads CSAQRNTEAFF. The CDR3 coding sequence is TGCAGTGCTCAGAGGAACACTGAAGCTTTCTTT.

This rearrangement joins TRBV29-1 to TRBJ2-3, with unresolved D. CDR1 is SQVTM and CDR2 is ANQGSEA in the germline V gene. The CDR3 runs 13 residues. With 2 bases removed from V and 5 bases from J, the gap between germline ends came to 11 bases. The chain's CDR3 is CSVELRKLDTQYF. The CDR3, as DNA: TGCAGCGTTGAACTGCGGAAACTAGATACGCAGTATTTT.

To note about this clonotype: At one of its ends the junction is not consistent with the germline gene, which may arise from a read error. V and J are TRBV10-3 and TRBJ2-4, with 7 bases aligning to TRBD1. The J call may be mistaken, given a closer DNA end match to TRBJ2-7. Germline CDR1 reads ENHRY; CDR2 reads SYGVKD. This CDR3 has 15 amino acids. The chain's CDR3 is CAVSLLRDRVYEQYF. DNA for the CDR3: TGTGCCGTCAGTCTGCTCCGGGACAGAGTCTACGAGCAGTACTTC.

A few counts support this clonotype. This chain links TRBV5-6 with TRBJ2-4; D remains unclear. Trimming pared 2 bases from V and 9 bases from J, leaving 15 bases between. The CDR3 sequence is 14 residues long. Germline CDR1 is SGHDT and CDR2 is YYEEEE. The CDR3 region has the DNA TGTGCCAGCAGCTTTAGGTCTGGGAAGGGCATTCAGTACTTC. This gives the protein CASSFRSGKGIQYF.

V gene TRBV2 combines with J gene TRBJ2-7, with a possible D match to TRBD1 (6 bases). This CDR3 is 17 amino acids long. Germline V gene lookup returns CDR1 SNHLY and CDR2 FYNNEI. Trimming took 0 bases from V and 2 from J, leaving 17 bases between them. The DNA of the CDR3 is TGTGCCAGCAGTGAAGCCCTCGGGGACATGGAAACCTACGAGCAGTACTTC. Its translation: CASSEALGDMETYEQYF.

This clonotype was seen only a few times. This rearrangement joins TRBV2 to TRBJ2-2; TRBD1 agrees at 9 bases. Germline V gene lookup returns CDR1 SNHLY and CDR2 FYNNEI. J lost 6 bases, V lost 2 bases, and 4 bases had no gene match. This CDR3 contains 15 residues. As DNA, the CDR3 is TGTGCCAGCAGTGAAACGACAGGGGGTGCCGGGGAGCTGTTTTTT. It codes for CASSETTGGAGELFF.

The CDR3 here is CASSSADRGRGYTF. The CDR3 DNA reads TGTGCCAGCAGCTCGGCCGACAGGGGACGTGGCTACACCTTC. This sequence joins TRBV7-2 and TRBJ1-2, with TRBD1 matching 8 bases. CDR1 and CDR2 from the germline V gene are SGHTA and FQGNSA. The CDR3 runs 14 residues. With 4 bases clipped from V and 7 bases from J, the junction kept 8 bases outside the gene matches.